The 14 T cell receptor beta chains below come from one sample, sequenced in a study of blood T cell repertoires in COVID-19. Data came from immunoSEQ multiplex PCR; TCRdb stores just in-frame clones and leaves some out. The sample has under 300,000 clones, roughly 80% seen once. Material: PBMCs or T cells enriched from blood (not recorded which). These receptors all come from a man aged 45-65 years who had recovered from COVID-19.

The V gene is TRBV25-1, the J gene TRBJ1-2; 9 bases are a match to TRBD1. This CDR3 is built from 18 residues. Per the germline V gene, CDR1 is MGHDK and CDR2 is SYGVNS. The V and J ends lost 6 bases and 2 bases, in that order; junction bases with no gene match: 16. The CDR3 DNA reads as TGTGCCAGCAGAAGTGGGGGGGACAGGGAGGAGAGGAACTATGGCTACACCTTC. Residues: CASRSGGDREERNYGYTF.

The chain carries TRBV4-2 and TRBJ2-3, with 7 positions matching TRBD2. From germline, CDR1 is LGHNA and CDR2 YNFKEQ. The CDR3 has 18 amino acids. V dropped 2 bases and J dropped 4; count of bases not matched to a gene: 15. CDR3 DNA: TGTGCCAGCAGCCAACCCCGCGGGCGGGAGAATCGGGCAGATACGCAGTATTTT. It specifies CASSQPRGRENRADTQYF.

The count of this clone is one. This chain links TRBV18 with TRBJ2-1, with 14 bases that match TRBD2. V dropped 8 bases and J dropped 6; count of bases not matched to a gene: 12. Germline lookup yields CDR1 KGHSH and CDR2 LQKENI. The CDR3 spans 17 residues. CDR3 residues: CASQTSGRALRGNEQFF. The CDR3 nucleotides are TGTGCCAGCCAGACTAGCGGGAGGGCCCTCAGGGGCAATGAGCAGTTCTTC.

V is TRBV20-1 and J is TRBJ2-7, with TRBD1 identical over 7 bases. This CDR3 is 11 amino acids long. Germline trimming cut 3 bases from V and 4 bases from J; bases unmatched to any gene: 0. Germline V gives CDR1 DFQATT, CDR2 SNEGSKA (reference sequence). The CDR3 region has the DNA TGCAGTGCTAGGACAGGGTACGAGCAGTACTTC. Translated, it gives CSARTGYEQYF.

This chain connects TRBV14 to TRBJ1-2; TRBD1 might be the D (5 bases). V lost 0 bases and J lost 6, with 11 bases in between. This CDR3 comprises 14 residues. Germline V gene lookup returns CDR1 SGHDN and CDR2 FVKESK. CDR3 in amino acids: CASSQDSRVHGYTF. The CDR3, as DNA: TGTGCCAGCAGCCAAGATTCCAGGGTCCATGGCTACACCTTC. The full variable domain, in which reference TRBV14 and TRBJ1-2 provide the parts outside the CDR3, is EAGVTQFPSHSVIEKGQTVTLRCDPISGHDNLYWYRRVMGKEIKFLLHFVKESKQDESGMPNNRFLAERTGGTYSTLKVQPAELEDSGVYFCASSQDSRVHGYTFGSGTRLTVV.

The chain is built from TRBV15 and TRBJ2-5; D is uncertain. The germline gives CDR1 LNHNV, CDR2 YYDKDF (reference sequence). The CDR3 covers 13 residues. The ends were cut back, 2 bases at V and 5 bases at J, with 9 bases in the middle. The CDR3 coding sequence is TGTGCCACCAGCAGAAGCCCGGAGGAGACCCAGTACTTC. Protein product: CATSRSPEETQYF.

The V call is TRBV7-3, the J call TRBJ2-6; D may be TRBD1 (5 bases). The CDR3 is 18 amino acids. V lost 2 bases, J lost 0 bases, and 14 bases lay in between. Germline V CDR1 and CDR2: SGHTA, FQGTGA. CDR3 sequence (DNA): TGTGCCAGCAGCTTAGGTTTGAGACAGAACTCTGGGGCCAACGTCCTGACTTTC. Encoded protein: CASSLGLRQNSGANVLTF.

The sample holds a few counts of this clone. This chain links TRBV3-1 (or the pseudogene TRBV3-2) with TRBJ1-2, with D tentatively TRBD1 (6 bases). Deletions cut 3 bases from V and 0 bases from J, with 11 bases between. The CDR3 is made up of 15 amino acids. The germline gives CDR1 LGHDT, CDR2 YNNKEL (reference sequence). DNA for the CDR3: TGTGCCAGCAGCCATGGGACACCTTCTAACTATGGCTACACCTTC. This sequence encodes CASSHGTPSNYGYTF.

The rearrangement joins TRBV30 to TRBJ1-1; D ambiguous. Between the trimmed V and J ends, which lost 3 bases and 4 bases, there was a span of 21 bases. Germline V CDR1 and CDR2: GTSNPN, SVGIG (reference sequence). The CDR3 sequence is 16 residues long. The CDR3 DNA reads TGTGCCTGGAGCGCCACCCTTACATCGTCGGGCACTGAAGCTTTCTTT. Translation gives CAWSATLTSSGTEAFF.

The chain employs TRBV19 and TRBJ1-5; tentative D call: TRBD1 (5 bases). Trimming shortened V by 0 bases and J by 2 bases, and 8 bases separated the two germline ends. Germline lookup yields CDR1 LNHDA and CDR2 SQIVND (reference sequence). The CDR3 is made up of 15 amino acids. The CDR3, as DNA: TGTGCCAGTAGTATAGATAGCAGGGGCAATCAGCCCCAGCATTTT. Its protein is CASSIDSRGNQPQHF.

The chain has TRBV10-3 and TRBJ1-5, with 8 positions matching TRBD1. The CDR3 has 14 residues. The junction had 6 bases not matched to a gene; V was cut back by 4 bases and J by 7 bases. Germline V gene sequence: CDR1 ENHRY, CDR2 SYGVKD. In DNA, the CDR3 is TGTGCCATCAGTGGAGGGGGACAGGAACAGCCCCAGCATTTT. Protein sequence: CAISGGGQEQPQHF.

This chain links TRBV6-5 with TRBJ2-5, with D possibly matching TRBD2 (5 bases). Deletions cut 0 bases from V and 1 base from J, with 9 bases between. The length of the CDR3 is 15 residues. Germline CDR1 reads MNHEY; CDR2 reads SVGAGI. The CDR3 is CASSYSGNFQETQYF. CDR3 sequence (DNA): TGTGCCAGCAGTTACTCCGGGAACTTCCAAGAGACCCAGTACTTC.

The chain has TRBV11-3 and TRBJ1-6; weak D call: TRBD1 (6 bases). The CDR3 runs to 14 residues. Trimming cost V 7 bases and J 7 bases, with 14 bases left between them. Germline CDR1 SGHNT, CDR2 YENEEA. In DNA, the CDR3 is TGTGCCAGCACCTCGGGGGGGCCGAATTCACCCCTCCACTTT. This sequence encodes CASTSGGPNSPLHF.

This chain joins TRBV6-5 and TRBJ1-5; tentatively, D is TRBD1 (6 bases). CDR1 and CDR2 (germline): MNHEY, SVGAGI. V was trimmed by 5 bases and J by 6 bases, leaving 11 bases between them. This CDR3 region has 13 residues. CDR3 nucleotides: TGTGCCAGCAGTCGCAGCAGGGGTCAGCCCCAGCATTTT. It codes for CASSRSRGQPQHF.